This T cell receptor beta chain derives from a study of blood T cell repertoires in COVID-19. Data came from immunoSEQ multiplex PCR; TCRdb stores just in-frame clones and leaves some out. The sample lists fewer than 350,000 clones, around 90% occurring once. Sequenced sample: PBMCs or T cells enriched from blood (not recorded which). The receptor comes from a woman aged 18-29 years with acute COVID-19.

CDR3 residues: CASRLAPSSYNEQFF. The CDR3 DNA sequence: TGTGCCAGCAGACTAGCGCCGAGCTCCTACAATGAGCAGTTCTTC. The rearrangement joins TRBV6-5 to TRBJ2-1, with 7 bases identical to TRBD2. Germline V gene lookup returns CDR1 MNHEY and CDR2 SVGAGI. CDR3 length equals 15 residues. The V gene end was trimmed by 6 bases and the J gene end by 0 bases; junction bases not matched to a gene: 5.